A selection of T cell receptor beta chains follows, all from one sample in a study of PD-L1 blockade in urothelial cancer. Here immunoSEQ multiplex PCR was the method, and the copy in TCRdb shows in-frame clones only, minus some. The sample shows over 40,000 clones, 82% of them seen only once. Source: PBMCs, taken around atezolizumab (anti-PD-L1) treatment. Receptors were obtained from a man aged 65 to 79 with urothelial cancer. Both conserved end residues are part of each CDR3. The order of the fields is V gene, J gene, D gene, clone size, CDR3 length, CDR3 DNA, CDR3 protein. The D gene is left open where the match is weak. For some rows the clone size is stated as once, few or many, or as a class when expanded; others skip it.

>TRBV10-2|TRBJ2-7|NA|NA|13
TGCGCCAGCAGTGAATCAGGGGTCGGCGAGCAGTACTTC
CASSESGVGEQYF
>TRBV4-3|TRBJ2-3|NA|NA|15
TGCGCCAGCAGCCTGCGACTTGCGGATACAGATACGCAGTATTTT
CASSLRLADTDTQYF
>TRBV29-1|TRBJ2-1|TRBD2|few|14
TGCAGCGTTGATGGGGCGGGAGGGCCCCATGAGCAGTTCTTC
CSVDGAGGPHEQFF
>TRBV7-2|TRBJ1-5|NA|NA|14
TGTGCCAGCAGCTTAGCAGGGGGCAATCAGCCCCAGCATTTT
CASSLAGGNQPQHF
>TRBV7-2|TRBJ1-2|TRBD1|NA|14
TGTGCCAGCAGCACCGGACAGGGTGCGGGGGGCTACACCTTC
CASSTGQGAGGYTF
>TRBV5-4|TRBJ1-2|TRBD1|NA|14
TGTGCCAGCAGCTTCGGGGACAGGGACCCTGGCTACACCTTC
CASSFGDRDPGYTF
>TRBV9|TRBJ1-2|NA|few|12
TGTGCCAGCAGCGTAGCTGGGGGGAAACACACCTTC
CASSVAGGKHTF
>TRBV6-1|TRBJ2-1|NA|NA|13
TGTGCCAGCAGTTGGGAGGCTAGCTTCGAGCAGTTCTTC
CASSWEASFEQFF
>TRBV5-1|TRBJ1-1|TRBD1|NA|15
TGCGCCAGCAGCTCCGCTGGGACAGCGAACACTGAAGCTTTCTTT
CASSSAGTANTEAFF
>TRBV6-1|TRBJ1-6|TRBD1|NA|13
TGTGCCAGCAGTACACAGGGGAATTCACCCCTCCACTTT
CASSTQGNSPLHF
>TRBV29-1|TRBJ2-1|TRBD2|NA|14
TGCAGCCAAGGCGGGGGGACTAGAAGCAATGAGCAGTTCTTC
CSQGGGTRSNEQFF
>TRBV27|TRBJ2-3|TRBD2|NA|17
TGTGCCAGCAGGCAAACGGCTAGCGGGACTCTCAGGGGTACGCAGTATTTT
CASRQTASGTLRGTQYF
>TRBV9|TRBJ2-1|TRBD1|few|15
TGTGCCAGCAGCCCCGGGACAGGGGGCTTGGAAGAAGAGTTCTTC
CASSPGTGGLEEEFF
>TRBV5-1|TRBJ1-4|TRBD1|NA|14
TGCGCCAGCAGCCAGGGACAGGGGGTCGAAAAACTGTTTTTT
CASSQGQGVEKLFF
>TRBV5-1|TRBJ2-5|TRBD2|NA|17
TGCGCCAGCAGCTCAAGGACTAGCGGGGGTTGGCAAGAGACCCAGTACTTC
CASSSRTSGGWQETQYF
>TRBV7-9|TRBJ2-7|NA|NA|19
TGTGCCAGCAGCGAAGCCGGGATTGGACGAACTTCCAGCTCCTACGAGCAGTACTTC
CASSEAGIGRTSSSYEQYF
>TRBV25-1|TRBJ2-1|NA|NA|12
TGTGCCAGCAGTCCTCCCTACTCGGGGCAGTTCTTC
CASSPPYSGQFF
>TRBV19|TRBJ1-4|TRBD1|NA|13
TGTGCCAGGACAGGGGGCGAAGGTGAAAAACTGTTTTTT
CARTGGEGEKLFF
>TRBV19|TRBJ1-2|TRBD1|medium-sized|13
TGTGCCTCCCGGACAGGGAAGCTGTTTGGCTACACCTTC
CASRTGKLFGYTF
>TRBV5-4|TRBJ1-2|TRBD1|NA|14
TGTGCCAGCAGGTCTACAGGGGGCGCCCATGGCTACACCTTC
CASRSTGGAHGYTF
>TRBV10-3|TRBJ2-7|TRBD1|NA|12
TGTGCCATCAAAAGGGACAGGGACGAGCAGTACTTC
CAIKRDRDEQYF
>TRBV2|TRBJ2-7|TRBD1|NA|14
TGTGCCAGCAGACCGGACAGGGCTTTTGACGAGCAGTACTTC
CASRPDRAFDEQYF
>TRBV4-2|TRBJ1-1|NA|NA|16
TGTGCCAGCAGCTCAGGTCTCGGAGGCGTTAACACTGAAGCTTTCTTT
CASSSGLGGVNTEAFF
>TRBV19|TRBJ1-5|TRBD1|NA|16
TGTGCCAGTAGTATAGGAGGGACAGGGGTCAACCAGCCCCAGCATTTT
CASSIGGTGVNQPQHF
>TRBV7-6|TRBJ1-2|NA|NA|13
TGTGCCAGCAGCCCCGGACAGAACTATGGCTACACCTTC
CASSPGQNYGYTF
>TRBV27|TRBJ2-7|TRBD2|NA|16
TGTGCCAGCAGTCTAAGGACTAGCGGGCGTACCTACGAGCAGTACTTC
CASSLRTSGRTYEQYF
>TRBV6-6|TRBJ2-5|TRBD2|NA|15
TGTGCCAGCAGAAAAAGTAGCGGGGGGTCAGAGACCCAGTACTTC
CASRKSSGGSETQYF
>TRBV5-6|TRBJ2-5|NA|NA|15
TGTGCCAGCAGCTTGACGAGGCCGTACCAAGAGACCCAGTACTTC
CASSLTRPYQETQYF
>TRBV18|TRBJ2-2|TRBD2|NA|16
TGTGCCAGCTCACCATTGTCGAGCGGGGGCGCCGGGGAGCTGTTTTTT
CASSPLSSGGAGELFF
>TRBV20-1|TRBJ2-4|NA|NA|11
TGCAGTGCTCCCCTACCTAGCATTCAGTACTTC
CSAPLPSIQYF
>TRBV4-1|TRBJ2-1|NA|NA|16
TGCGCCAGCAGCCACCCACGCGGGCCATCCTACAATGAGCAGTTCTTC
CASSHPRGPSYNEQFF
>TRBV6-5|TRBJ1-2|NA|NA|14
TGTGCCAGCAGTTACTCGGGGGAGGACTATGGCTACACCTTC
CASSYSGEDYGYTF
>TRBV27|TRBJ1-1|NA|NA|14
TGTGCCAGCAGTTCCACCGGGTCGGCCATCTGGGCTTTCTTT
CASSSTGSAIWAFF
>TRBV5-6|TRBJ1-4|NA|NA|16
TGTGCCAGCAGCTTGAGACGTCAGGGCTATAATGAAAAACTGTTTTTT
CASSLRRQGYNEKLFF
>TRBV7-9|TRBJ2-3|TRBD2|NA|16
TGTGCCAGCAGCTTAGCGCGACCGGGAGGGGTAGATACGCAGTATTTT
CASSLARPGGVDTQYF
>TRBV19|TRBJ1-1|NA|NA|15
TGTGCCAGTAGCCCGGGAGGCCTCTGGAACACTGAAGCTTTCTTT
CASSPGGLWNTEAFF
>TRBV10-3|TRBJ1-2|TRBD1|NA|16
TGTGCCATCAGCGTCAAACCGGGACAGGGTTCAGGGGGCTACACCTTC
CAISVKPGQGSGGYTF
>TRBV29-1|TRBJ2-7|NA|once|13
TGCAGCGTTGCGTCCCAGGGGATCTACGAGCAGTACTTC
CSVASQGIYEQYF
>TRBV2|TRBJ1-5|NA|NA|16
TGTGCCAGCAGCCCCACTAGGGTTTTGAGCAATCAGCCCCAGCATTTT
CASSPTRVLSNQPQHF
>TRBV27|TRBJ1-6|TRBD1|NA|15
TGTGCCAGCAGTTTAAGAGGACAGGGAGAATCACCCCTCCACTTT
CASSLRGQGESPLHF
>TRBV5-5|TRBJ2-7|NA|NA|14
TGTGCCAGCAGCCCCAGGAACAGGGAATACGAGCAGTACTTC
CASSPRNREYEQYF
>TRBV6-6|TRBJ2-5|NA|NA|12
TGTGCCAGCAGTGTGCACGGGGAGACCCAGTACTTC
CASSVHGETQYF
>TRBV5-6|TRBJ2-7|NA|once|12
TGTGCCAGCAGCTTATACGGCTACGAGCAGTACTTC
CASSLYGYEQYF
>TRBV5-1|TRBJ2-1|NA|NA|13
TGCGCCAGCAGCTTTGAGGCGGGGAATGAGCAGTTCTTC
CASSFEAGNEQFF
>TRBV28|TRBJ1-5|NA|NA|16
TGTGCCAGCAGTTCAACCCCCGGGAATAGCAATCAGCCCCAGCATTTT
CASSSTPGNSNQPQHF